This entry concerns a single TCR beta chain. Its antigen is not known. TCRdb recomputed calls from the reads with MiXCR, one row per CDR3 protein. The profile covers 60,000 to 80,000 distinct CDR3 sequences, with over 20% appearing a single time and roughly 73% taken by the ten largest. These data come from a study of T cell repertoires in cytomegalovirus infection. Looking at the study overall: As its CMV epitopes, the study selected recently identified HLA-C-restricted and well-studied HLA-B-restricted targets. Signatures in public TCR beta sequences pointed to both CMV infection and matching HLA type.

V gave up 3 bases and J gave up 4 bases, with 4 bases separating them. This CDR3 region has 12 residues. The germline V gene has CDR1 LNHNV and CDR2 YYDKDF (reference sequence). Specimen: CD8+ T cells from cultured PBMCs, collected from culture after CMV antigen stimulation. The source is a human donor in good health (CMV status not recorded). Some clones in this sample may be carry-over from other donors' samples. This chain uses TRBV15 with TRBJ1-5, with D hard to call. The CDR3 DNA sequence: TGTGCCACCAGCAGGTTGAATCAGCCCCAGCATTTT. Translating it yields CATSRLNQPQHF. Based on the CDR3 plus reference TRBV15 and TRBJ1-5, the full variable domain is DAMVIQNPRYQVTQFGKPVTLSCSQTLNHNVMYWYQQKSSQAPKLLFHYYDKDFNNEADTPDNFQSRRPNTSFCFLDIRSPGLGDTAMYLCATSRLNQPQHFGDGTRLSIL.